This T cell receptor (beta chain) was sequenced during a study of spatial heterogeneity in lung cancer. Study-wide background: The study found that TCR transcript counts in tumor regions correlated strongly with a matched bulk RNA-seq T cell module score.

TCRdb independently ran MiXCR on the 5' RACE reads; one entry per CDR3 protein. This repertoire shows under 5,000 distinct CDR3 sequences, roughly 9.1% found once; its top ten account for approximately 33%. CDR1 and CDR2 from the germline V gene are SGHNT and YYREEE (reference sequence). There are 13 residues in the CDR3. Trimming left V 0 bases short and J 6 bases short, with 7 bases between. On this clonotype itself: Its antigen remains unidentified.

Study-wide results and limits: Tumor mutation counts were tracked by expanded intratumoral alpha and beta TCR counts. Ubiquitous and regional nonsynonymous mutation counts were tracked by ubiquitous and regional expanded TCR counts, respectively.

Time point in this sample: sample taken at primary tumor resection. There were 65 or so donors, all of them untreated patients with early-stage non-small cell lung cancer. The starting material was lung tumor tissue, obtained at surgery. The sequence came from a male donor with early-stage non-small cell lung cancer. The rearrangement uses TRBV5-4 and TRBJ2-1; D remains ambiguous. This CDR3 reads CASSLGFSNEQFF. CDR3 bases: TGTGCCAGCAGCTTGGGTTTCAGCAATGAGCAGTTCTTC.